The T cell receptor (beta chain) described here comes from a study of blood T cells in healthy people across ages. A second PCR, run for about 7 to 11 cycles, used a sample-barcoded 5' primer plus a J-beta primer mix. TCRdb ran MiXCR on the 5' RACE reads and lists one entry per CDR3 protein. Seen here are approximately 760,000 distinct CDR3 sequences, 20% to 25% observed once, and the top ten hold more than 7.5%. Concerning this clonotype: Its matching antigen is unknown.

The V end was cut by 5 bases, the J end by 0 bases, with 13 bases between. The CDR3 totals 15 residues. The germline CDR1 and CDR2 sequences are MGHRA and YSYEKL. Overall study results and limits: Unknown CMV status may confound age-related changes in expanded clones. In these data, TCR beta diversity tracked strongly with naive T cell percentage.

The sample was also reused in another study, on T cells of mothers and their children.

The receptor was derived from a boy between 5 and 17 years old in good health. The material sequenced was blood. The rearrangement links TRBV4-1 to TRBJ1-1, with D possibly being TRBD1 (6 bases). CDR3 nucleotide sequence: TGCGCCAGCAGCGATAACAGGGAACTGAACACTGAAGCTTTCTTT. Amino acid sequence: CASSDNRELNTEAFF.